Shown below are 2 T cell receptor beta chains from a single sample sequenced in a study of blood T cell repertoires in COVID-19. Profiled with immunoSEQ multiplex PCR; TCRdb holds only in-frame clones, not every one. The sample yields roughly 150,000 clones, roughly 84% seen once. The sequenced sample consisted of PBMCs or T cells enriched from blood (not recorded which). The source is a man in his sixties or seventies who had been exposed to COVID-19.

This sequence joins TRBV6-2 or TRBV6-3 and TRBJ2-2, with TRBD2 matching 10 bases. The V gene end was trimmed by 2 bases and the J gene end by 3 bases; junction bases not matched to a gene: 6. The CDR3 contains 17 residues. Germline V gives CDR1 MNHEY, CDR2 SVGEGT. CDR3 protein: CASSYPWTSGHTGELFF. The CDR3 bases are TGTGCCAGCAGTTACCCATGGACTAGCGGCCACACCGGGGAGCTGTTTTTT.

The chain carries TRBV13 and TRBJ1-1, with 9 bases that match TRBD1. V lost 5 bases, J lost 0 bases, and 4 bases stayed unmatched. Germline values: CDR1 PRHDT, CDR2 FYEKMQ (reference sequence). This CDR3 region has 15 residues. The CDR3 sequence: CASSRGTGLNTEAFF. The CDR3, as DNA: TGTGCCAGCAGCCGGGGGACAGGGCTGAACACTGAAGCTTTCTTT.